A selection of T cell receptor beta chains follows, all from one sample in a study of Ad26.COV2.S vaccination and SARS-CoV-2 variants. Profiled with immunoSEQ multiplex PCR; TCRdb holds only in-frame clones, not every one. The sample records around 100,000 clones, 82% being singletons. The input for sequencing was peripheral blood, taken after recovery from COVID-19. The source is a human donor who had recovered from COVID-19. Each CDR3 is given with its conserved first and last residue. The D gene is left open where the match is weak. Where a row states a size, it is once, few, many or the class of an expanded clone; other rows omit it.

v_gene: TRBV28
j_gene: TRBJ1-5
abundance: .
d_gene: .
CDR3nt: TGTGCCAGCAAGACAGAGAGCAATCAGCCCCAGCATTTT
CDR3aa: CASKTESNQPQHF

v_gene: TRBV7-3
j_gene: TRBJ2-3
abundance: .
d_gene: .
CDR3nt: TGTGCCAGCAGCTTGGGGTTTGGGGGATCTAGCACAGATACGCAGTATTTT
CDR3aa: CASSLGFGGSSTDTQYF

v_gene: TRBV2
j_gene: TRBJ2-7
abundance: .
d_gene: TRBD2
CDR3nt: TGTGCCAGTGGGACTAGCTCCTACGAGCAGTACTTC
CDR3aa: CASGTSSYEQYF

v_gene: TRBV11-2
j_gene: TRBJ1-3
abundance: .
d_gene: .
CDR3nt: TGTGCCAGCAGCTATAGCGGCACTTCTGGAAACACCATATATTTT
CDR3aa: CASSYSGTSGNTIYF

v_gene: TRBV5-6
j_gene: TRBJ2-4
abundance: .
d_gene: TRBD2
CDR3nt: TGTGCCAGCAGTTTATTAGCGGGAGATAAAAACATTCAGTACTTC
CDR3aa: CASSLLAGDKNIQYF

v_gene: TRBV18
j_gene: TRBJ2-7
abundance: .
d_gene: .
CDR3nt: TGTGCCAGCTCACACTTGGTGGAGCAGTACTTC
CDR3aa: CASSHLVEQYF

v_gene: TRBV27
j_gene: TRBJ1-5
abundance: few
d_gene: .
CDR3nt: TGTGCCAGCAGCCCTCACGCTAGCAATCAGCCCCAGCATTTT
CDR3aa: CASSPHASNQPQHF

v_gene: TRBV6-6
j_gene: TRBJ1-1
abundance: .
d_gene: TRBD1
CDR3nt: TGTGCCAGCAGTTACCCGGGCACAGGGGGCCCTGAAGCTTTCTTT
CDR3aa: CASSYPGTGGPEAFF

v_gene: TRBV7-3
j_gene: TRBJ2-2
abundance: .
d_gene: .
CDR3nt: TGTGCCAGCAGCTTGGCCCCAGCGGGCTCCGGGGAGCTGTTTTTT
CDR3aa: CASSLAPAGSGELFF

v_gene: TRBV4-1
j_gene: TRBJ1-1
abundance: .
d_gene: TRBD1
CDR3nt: TGCGCCAGCAGCTTCGGCTCAGGGGGCGTGAGGACTGAAGCTTTCTTT
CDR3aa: CASSFGSGGVRTEAFF

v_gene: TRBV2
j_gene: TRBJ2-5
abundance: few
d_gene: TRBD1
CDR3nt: TGTGCCAGCGGACAGGGCATCCCTCAAGAGACCCAGTACTTC
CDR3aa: CASGQGIPQETQYF

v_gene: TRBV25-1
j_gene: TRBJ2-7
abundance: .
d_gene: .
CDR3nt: TGTGCCAGCTCATCTACCTCGGGACAGAGGACTAGCCGGTACGAGCAGTACTTC
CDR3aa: CASSSTSGQRTSRYEQYF

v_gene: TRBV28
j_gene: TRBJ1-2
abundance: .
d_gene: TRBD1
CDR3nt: TGTGCCAGCAGTTCACCCTCCGGGACAGGGTCTTATGGCTACACCTTC
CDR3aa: CASSSPSGTGSYGYTF

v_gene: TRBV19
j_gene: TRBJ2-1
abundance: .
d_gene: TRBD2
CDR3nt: TGTGCCAGTAGTGAGACTAGCGGAAACTACAATGAGCAGTTCTTC
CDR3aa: CASSETSGNYNEQFF

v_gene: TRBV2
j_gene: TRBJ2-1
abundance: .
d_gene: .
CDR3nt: TGTGCCAGCATGAGGGAGAGACCGAGCTCCTACAATGAGCAGTTCTTC
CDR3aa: CASMRERPSSYNEQFF

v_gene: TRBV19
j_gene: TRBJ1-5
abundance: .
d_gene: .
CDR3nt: TGTGCCAGTAGTTCGCGATACGGACAGTCCGAAAATCAGCCCCAGCATTTT
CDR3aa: CASSSRYGQSENQPQHF

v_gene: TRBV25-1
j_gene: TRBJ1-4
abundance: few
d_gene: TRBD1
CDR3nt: TGTGCCAGCAGTGACCTGCTCCGGGACAGTGGAGAAAAACTGTTTTTT
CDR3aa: CASSDLLRDSGEKLFF

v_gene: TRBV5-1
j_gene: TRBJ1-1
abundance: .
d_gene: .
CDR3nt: TGCGCCAGCAGCTTGGAGCCGGTGAACACTGAAGCTTTCTTT
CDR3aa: CASSLEPVNTEAFF

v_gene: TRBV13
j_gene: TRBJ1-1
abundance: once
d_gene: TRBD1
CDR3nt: TGTGCCAGCAGCGGGACAGGGGCGAACACTGAAGCTTTCTTT
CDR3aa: CASSGTGANTEAFF

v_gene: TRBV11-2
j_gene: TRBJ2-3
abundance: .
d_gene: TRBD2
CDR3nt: TGTGCCAGCAGCTCGGGACTAGCGTCCACAGATACGCAGTATTTT
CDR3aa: CASSSGLASTDTQYF

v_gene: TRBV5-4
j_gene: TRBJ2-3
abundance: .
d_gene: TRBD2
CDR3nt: TGTGCCAGCAGCTTGGGAGGTCTAGCGGTAACAGATACGCAGTATTTT
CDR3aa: CASSLGGLAVTDTQYF

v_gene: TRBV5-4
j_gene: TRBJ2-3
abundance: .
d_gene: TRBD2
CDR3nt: TGTGCCAGCAGCCGGGGGGTACTAGCGGGAGGGTCAGATACGCAGTATTTT
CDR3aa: CASSRGVLAGGSDTQYF

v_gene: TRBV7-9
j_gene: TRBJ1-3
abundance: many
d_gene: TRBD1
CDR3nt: TGTGCCAGCAGCCCCGGACAGGGGCAACGAAACACCATATATTTT
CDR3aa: CASSPGQGQRNTIYF

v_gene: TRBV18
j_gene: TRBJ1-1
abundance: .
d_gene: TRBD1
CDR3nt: TGTGCCAGCTCAACCTTCACAGGGGGCTCGAATGAAGCTTTCTTT
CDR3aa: CASSTFTGGSNEAFF

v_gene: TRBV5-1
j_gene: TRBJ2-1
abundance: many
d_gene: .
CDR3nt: TGCGCCAGCAGCTCGGGACCTACTGCTGAGCAGTTCTTC
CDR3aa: CASSSGPTAEQFF

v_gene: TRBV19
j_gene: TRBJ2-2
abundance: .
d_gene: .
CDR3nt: TGTGCCAGTCAAGATTCCACGGGGACAAAAGCGAACACCGGGGAGCTGTTTTTT
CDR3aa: CASQDSTGTKANTGELFF

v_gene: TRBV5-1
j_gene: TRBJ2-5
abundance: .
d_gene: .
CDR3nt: TGCGCCAGCAGCTTTGTCAACACCCAAGAGACCCAGTACTTC
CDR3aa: CASSFVNTQETQYF

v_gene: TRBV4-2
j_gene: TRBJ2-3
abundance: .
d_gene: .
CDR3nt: TGTGCCAGCAGCCAAGAGTGGGGCACAGATACGCAGTATTTT
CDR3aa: CASSQEWGTDTQYF

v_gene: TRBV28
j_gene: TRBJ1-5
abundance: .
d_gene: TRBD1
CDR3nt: TGTGCCAGCACCATTGACAGGGGTGTCAATCAGCCCCAGCATTTT
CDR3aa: CASTIDRGVNQPQHF

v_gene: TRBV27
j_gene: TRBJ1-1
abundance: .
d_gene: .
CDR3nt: TGTGCCAGCAGTCGGGGGCCCGGAGGTACTGAAGCTTTCTTT
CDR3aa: CASSRGPGGTEAFF

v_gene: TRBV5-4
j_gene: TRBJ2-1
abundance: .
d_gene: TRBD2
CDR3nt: TGTGCCAGCAGCCGGGGACTAGCGGGAAACAATGAGCAGTTCTTC
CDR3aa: CASSRGLAGNNEQFF

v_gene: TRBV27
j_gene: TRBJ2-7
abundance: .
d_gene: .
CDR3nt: TGTGCCAGCAGTTTATACCGGGGCCTGACCTACGAGCAGTACTTC
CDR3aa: CASSLYRGLTYEQYF

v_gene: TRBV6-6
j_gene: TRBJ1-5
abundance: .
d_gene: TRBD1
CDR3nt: TGTGCCAGCAGTATCGACAGGGGGTATCAGCCCCAGCATTTT
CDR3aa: CASSIDRGYQPQHF

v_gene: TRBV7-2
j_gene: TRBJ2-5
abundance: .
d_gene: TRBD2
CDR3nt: TGTGCCAGCAGCTTTGGAGGGAGGGCACAACAAGAGACCCAGTACTTC
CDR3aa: CASSFGGRAQQETQYF

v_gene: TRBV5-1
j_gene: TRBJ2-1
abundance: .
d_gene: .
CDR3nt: TGCGCCAGCAGCCTACTGACGGCTGAGCAGTTCTTC
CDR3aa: CASSLLTAEQFF

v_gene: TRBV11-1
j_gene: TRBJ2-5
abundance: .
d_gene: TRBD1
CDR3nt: TGTGCCAGCAGCAACTACGGGACAGTCGATGAGACCCAGTACTTC
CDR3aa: CASSNYGTVDETQYF

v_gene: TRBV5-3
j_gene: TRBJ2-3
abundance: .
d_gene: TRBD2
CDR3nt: TGTGCCAGAAGCTTGGTAGGGCTAGCGGGAGGTGAGGGCACAGATACGCAGTATTTT
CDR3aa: CARSLVGLAGGEGTDTQYF

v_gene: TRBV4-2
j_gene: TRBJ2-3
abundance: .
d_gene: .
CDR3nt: TGTGCCAGCAGCCAAGTAGGGACTAGCACAGATACGCAGTATTTT
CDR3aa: CASSQVGTSTDTQYF

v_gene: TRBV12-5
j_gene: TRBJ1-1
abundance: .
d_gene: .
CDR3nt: TGTGCTAGTGGTTTGGGTGTGGGCCCTGAAGCTTTCTTT
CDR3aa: CASGLGVGPEAFF

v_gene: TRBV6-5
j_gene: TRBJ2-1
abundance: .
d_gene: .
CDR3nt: TGTGCCAGCAGGCCCGGGAGTACCTACAATGAGCAGTTCTTC
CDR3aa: CASRPGSTYNEQFF

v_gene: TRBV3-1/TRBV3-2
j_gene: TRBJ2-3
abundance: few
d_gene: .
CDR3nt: TGTGCCAGCAGCGCCATATCAGGAGGCGCAGATACGCAGTATTTT
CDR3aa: CASSAISGGADTQYF

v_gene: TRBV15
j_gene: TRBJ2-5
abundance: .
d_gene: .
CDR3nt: TGTGCCACCAGCTCTTCCCAATCCGGGTTACAAGAGACCCAGTACTTC
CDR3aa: CATSSSQSGLQETQYF

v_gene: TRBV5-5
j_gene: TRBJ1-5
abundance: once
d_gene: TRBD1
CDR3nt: TGTGCCAGCCGACAGGGGATTGATAGCAATCAGCCCCAGCATTTT
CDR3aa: CASRQGIDSNQPQHF

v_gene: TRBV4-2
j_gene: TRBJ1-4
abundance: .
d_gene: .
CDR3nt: TGTGCCAGCAGCCAAGATCAAGGGACCACCCGTGGGTTTTTT
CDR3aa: CASSQDQGTTRGFF

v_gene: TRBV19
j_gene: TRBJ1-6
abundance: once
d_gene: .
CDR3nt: TGTGCCAGTAGTCTCCGGGACGATAATTCACCCCTCCACTTT
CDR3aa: CASSLRDDNSPLHF

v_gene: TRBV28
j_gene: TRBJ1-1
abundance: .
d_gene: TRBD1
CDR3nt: TGTGCCAGCAGTCAGCAGACAGGGGCTATCACTGAAGCTTTCTTT
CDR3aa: CASSQQTGAITEAFF

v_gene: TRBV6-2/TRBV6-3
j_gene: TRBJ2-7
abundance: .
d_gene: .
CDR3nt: TGTGCCAGCAGTTACTCGGCGGGGCCAGGGTACGAGCAGTACTTC
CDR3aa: CASSYSAGPGYEQYF

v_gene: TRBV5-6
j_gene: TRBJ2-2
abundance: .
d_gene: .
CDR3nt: TGTGCCAGCAGTAGGGTTCGGCCCGGGGAGCTGTTTTTT
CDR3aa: CASSRVRPGELFF

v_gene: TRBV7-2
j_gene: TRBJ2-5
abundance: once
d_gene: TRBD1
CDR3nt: TGTGCCAGCAGCTTAATGGCAGGGGGTGAGACCCAGTACTTC
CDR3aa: CASSLMAGGETQYF

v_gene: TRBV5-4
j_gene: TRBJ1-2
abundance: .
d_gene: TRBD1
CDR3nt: TGTGCCAGCAGCTTGGGCAATCTGGGTCCGCAGGGGGCCAGCTATGGCTACACCTTC
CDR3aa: CASSLGNLGPQGASYGYTF

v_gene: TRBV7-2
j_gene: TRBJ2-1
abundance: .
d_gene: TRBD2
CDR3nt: TGTGCCAGCAGCTTAACTGGACTAGGCCAGAGCGATGAGCAGTTCTTC
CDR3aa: CASSLTGLGQSDEQFF

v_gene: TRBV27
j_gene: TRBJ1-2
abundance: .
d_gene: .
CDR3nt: TGTGCCAGCAGTTTAACAGGCTACTATGGCTACACCTTC
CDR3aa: CASSLTGYYGYTF

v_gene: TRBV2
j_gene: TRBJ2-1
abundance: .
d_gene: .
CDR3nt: TGTGCCAGCAGTGAAGGGGGCCAATCCCGGCAGTTCTTC
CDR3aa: CASSEGGQSRQFF

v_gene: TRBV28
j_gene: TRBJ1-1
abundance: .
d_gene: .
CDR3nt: TGTGCCAGCAGTCCCCAACGAGGGTGGAACACTGAAGCTTTCTTT
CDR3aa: CASSPQRGWNTEAFF

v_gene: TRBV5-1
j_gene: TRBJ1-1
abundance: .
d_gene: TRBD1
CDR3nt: TGCGCCAGCAGCCTAGGACAGGGGGCCAGTTTTTTGAACACTGAAGCTTTCTTT
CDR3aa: CASSLGQGASFLNTEAFF

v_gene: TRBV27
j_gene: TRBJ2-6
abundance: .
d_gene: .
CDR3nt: TGTGCCAGCAGTTTTTTGGGGTCTGGGGCCAACGTCCTGACTTTC
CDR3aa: CASSFLGSGANVLTF

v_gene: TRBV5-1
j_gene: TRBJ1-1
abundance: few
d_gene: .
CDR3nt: TGCGCCAGCAGCTTTCGACAGGCGAACACTGAAGCTTTCTTT
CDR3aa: CASSFRQANTEAFF

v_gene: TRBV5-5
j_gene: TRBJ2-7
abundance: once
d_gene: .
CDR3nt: TGTGCCAGCAGCTTTAGCGAACTTTCGAGCTCCTACGAGCAGTACTTC
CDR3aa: CASSFSELSSSYEQYF

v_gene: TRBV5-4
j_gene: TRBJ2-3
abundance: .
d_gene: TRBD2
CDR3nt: TGTGCCAGCAGCTTGGGGACTAGCGGGACTCGCACAGATACGCAGTATTTT
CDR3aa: CASSLGTSGTRTDTQYF